This passage covers 27 T cell receptor beta chains from one sample sequenced in a study of siplizumab effects on memory and regulatory T cells. Measured with immunoSEQ multiplex PCR; TCRdb has only the in-frame clones, and not every one. This table holds fewer than 85,000 clones, roughly 87% found once. The material sequenced was Tregs sorted from blood. Receptors originate from a human donor in good health.

The chain has TRBV18 and TRBJ1-2; TRBD1 aligns across 7 bases. Trimming cost V 6 bases and J 2 bases; bases outside gene matches: 3. The CDR3 totals 13 residues. Per the germline V gene, CDR1 is KGHSH and CDR2 is LQKENI. The CDR3: CASSMDRNYGYTF. The CDR3 bases are TGTGCCAGCTCTATGGACAGGAACTATGGCTACACCTTC.

This chain links TRBV6-5 with TRBJ1-2, with D uncertain. CDR1 is MNHEY and CDR2 is SVGAGI in the germline V gene. Trimming took 2 bases from V and 4 from J, leaving 8 bases between them. The CDR3 loop spans 13 amino acids. Here the CDR3 reads CASSYGRFYGYTF. Here the CDR3 DNA reads TGTGCCAGCAGTTACGGACGTTTCTATGGCTACACCTTC.

The gene calls are TRBV18 and TRBJ1-1; perhaps TRBD1 as D (5 bases). The V and J ends lost 2 bases and 7 bases respectively, with 14 bases between them. Germline CDR1 KGHSH, CDR2 LQKENI. The CDR3 sequence is 14 residues long. The CDR3 coding sequence is TGTGCCAGCTCACCATGGGACTCGACTGGTGAAGCTTTCTTT. Encoded protein: CASSPWDSTGEAFF.

The genes are TRBV6-1 and TRBJ1-1; D ambiguous. The germline V gene encodes CDR1 MNHNS and CDR2 SASEGT. V lost 7 bases, J lost 1 base, and 16 bases lay in between. The CDR3 has 15 amino acids. The CDR3 region has the DNA TGTGCCAGCATTAGGTCTAGGGAGGGGAACACTGAAGCTTTCTTT. It specifies CASIRSREGNTEAFF.

The V and J genes are TRBV6-1 and TRBJ2-1; a weak D match, TRBD2 (7 bases). Trimming shortened V by 7 bases and J by 4 bases, and 14 bases separated the two germline ends. Germline V CDR1 and CDR2: MNHNS, SASEGT. The CDR3 consists of 14 residues. The CDR3 region has the DNA TGTGCCAGCACGGGGGGCCGGGGGTACAATGAGCAGTTCTTC. This gives the protein CASTGGRGYNEQFF.

The chain recombines TRBV27 with TRBJ1-6; the match to TRBD1 covers 8 bases. V gave up 7 bases and J gave up 5 bases; unmatched junction bases: 16. The CDR3 is 18 residues long. Per germline, CDR1 MNHEY and CDR2 SMNVEV (reference sequence). This CDR3 reads CASTPPGAGGYHNSPLHF. The CDR3 region has the DNA TGTGCCAGCACCCCCCCGGGAGCAGGGGGCTACCATAATTCACCCCTCCACTTT.

The chain carries TRBV30 and TRBJ1-2; no firm D call. CDR1 and CDR2 from the germline V gene are GTSNPN and SVGIG (reference sequence). With 4 bases removed from V and 1 base from J, the gap between germline ends came to 10 bases. The CDR3 runs 13 residues. The CDR3 DNA reads TGTGCCTGGACCCTGACGAATAACTATGGCTACACCTTC. Amino acids: CAWTLTNNYGYTF.

The chain combines TRBV19 with TRBJ1-6, with TRBD1 matching 8 bases. Trimming took 1 base from V and 10 from J; bases not matched to a gene: 3. The V gene's germline CDR1 is LNHDA and CDR2 SQIVND (reference sequence). The CDR3 has 14 amino acids. This chain's CDR3 is CASSIGTGGSPLHF. CDR3 sequence (DNA): TGTGCCAGTAGTATAGGTACAGGGGGGTCACCCCTCCACTTT.

The V call is TRBV7-2, the J call TRBJ2-5, with no clear D. Trimming pared 4 bases from V and 4 bases from J, leaving 4 bases between. CDR1 and CDR2 (germline): SGHTA, FQGNSA. The CDR3 has 11 amino acids. The CDR3 DNA sequence: TGTGCCAGCAGCTATGTAGAGACCCAGTACTTC. This codes for CASSYVETQYF.

The gene calls are TRBV19 and TRBJ2-7; 7 positions match TRBD2. The trim removed 3 bases at V and 0 bases at J, leaving 2 bases unmatched. From germline, CDR1 is LNHDA and CDR2 SQIVND (reference sequence). The CDR3 runs 14 residues. The CDR3 here is CASSMGGSSYEQYF. The DNA for the CDR3 is TGTGCCAGTAGTATGGGGGGGAGCTCCTACGAGCAGTACTTC. Filled out from reference TRBV19 and TRBJ2-7, the complete variable domain reads DGGITQSPKYLFRKEGQNVTLSCEQNLNHDAMYWYRQDPGQGLRLIYYSQIVNDFQKGDIAEGYSVSREKKESFPLTVTSAQKNPTAFYLCASSMGGSSYEQYFGPGTRLTVT.

J is TRBJ1-4 and V is TRBV19; no definite D call. The length of the CDR3 is 16 residues. Between the trimmed V and J ends, which lost 3 bases and 5 bases, there was a span of 16 bases. CDR1 is LNHDA, CDR2 SQIVND, per germline (reference sequence). DNA of the CDR3: TGTGCCAGTAGTATTGTGTTCGGTGCTACGAATGAAAAACTGTTTTTT. Amino acid sequence: CASSIVFGATNEKLFF.

The chain combines TRBV5-4 with TRBJ2-7; D call uncertain. Germline CDR1 reads SGHNT; CDR2 reads YYREEE (reference sequence). The CDR3 spans 13 residues. V was shortened by 0 bases and J by 5 bases, with 9 bases between the two germline ends. The CDR3: CASSLDRLNEQYF. The CDR3 DNA follows: TGTGCCAGCAGCTTGGATCGGTTAAACGAGCAGTACTTC.

The CDR3: CASSDYPHYGYTF. The CDR3 DNA reads TGTGCCAGCAGTGACTATCCCCACTATGGCTACACCTTC. The chain is built from TRBV6-4 and TRBJ1-2; the D is unclear. Deletions cut 1 base from V and 3 bases from J, with 6 bases between. CDR3 length: 13 residues. Germline-derived CDR1 and CDR2 are MRHNA and SNTAGT.

The rearrangement links TRBV27 to TRBJ1-5; no reliable D call. Deletions cut 3 bases from V and 3 bases from J, with 3 bases between. This CDR3 spans 12 amino acids. In germline, CDR1 is MNHEY, CDR2 SMNVEV (reference sequence). In nucleotides, the CDR3 is TGTGCCAGCAGTTTTATCAATCAGCCCCAGCATTTT. Its protein product is CASSFINQPQHF.

The V call is TRBV5-1, the J call TRBJ2-5; D is possibly TRBD1 (6 bases). V lost 4 bases and J lost 5, with 15 bases in between. The length of the CDR3 is 14 residues. CDR1 and CDR2 (germline): SGHRS, YFSETQ. As DNA, the CDR3 is TGCGCCAGCAGCCCACAGGGATCGTGGGAGACCCAGTACTTC. Its protein is CASSPQGSWETQYF.

This clone was found once. V usage is TRBV18 and J usage is TRBJ1-3; perhaps TRBD1 as D (5 bases). Germline V gene lookup returns CDR1 KGHSH and CDR2 LQKENI. V was pared by 1 base and J by 4 bases, with 8 bases between. The CDR3 has 14 residues. CDR3 sequence: CASSPRGDGNTIYF. CDR3 in DNA: TGTGCCAGCTCACCACGCGGGGACGGAAACACCATATATTTT.

V usage is TRBV7-9 and J usage is TRBJ1-6, with TRBD1 identical over 9 bases. There are 18 residues in the CDR3. CDR1 and CDR2 from the germline V gene are SEHNR and FQNEAQ (reference sequence). The V gene end was trimmed by 1 base and the J gene end by 10 bases; junction bases not matched to a gene: 14. CDR3 residues: CASSLGKGGTGFGSPLHF. The CDR3 region has the DNA TGTGCCAGCAGCTTAGGCAAAGGCGGGACAGGGTTTGGGTCACCCCTCCACTTT.

V gene TRBV11-3 combines with J gene TRBJ2-7; no definite D call. CDR3 length: 13 residues. V lost 0 bases, J lost 8 bases, and 11 bases lay in between. Germline V lookup: CDR1 SGHNT, CDR2 YENEEA. The CDR3 DNA reads TGTGCCAGCAGCTTAGATCAATTAAGTCAGCAGTACTTC. This encodes CASSLDQLSQQYF.

CDR3 sequence (DNA): TGTGCCTGGAAAAAGGGGGCAGGGGAGACCCAGTACTTC. Its protein is CAWKKGAGETQYF. The chain combines TRBV30 with TRBJ2-5; TRBD1 matches at 7 bases. CDR3 size: 13 residues. V lost 4 bases and J lost 5; bases outside the gene matches: 7. CDR1 is GTSNPN and CDR2 is SVGIG in the germline V gene (reference sequence).

The CDR3 protein is CASSLPSGSGGLTDTQYF. The CDR3 region has the DNA TGTGCCAGCAGCTTACCATCGGGTAGCGGGGGTCTCACAGATACGCAGTATTTT. V gene TRBV7-2 combines with J gene TRBJ2-3, with 9 bases aligning to TRBD2. Germline-derived CDR1 and CDR2 are SGHTA and FQGNSA. The CDR3 sequence is 18 residues long. V lost 2 bases to trimming and J lost 2 bases; unmatched junction nucleotides: 11.

In this sample, this clone turned up a few times. CDR3 sequence: CASSFTRGGQNEQFF. The CDR3 nucleotides read TGTGCCAGCAGCTTTACCCGGGGGGGCCAGAATGAGCAGTTCTTC. The rearrangement uses TRBV7-3 and TRBJ2-1, with 8 nucleotides matching TRBD2. Germline lookup yields CDR1 SGHTA and CDR2 FQGTGA. The CDR3 has 15 amino acids. The V segment lost 3 bases and the J segment 7 bases; nucleotides outside the gene matches: 8.

The CDR3 region has the DNA TGTGCCAGCAGTTTATCGATCAGGACCTACACCGGGGAGCTGTTTTTT. It codes for CASSLSIRTYTGELFF. The V and J genes are TRBV27 and TRBJ2-2; no reliable D call. Germline V CDR1 and CDR2: MNHEY, SMNVEV (reference sequence). CDR3 length: 16 amino acids. V dropped 0 bases and J dropped 3 bases, with 11 bases sitting between them.

The V and J genes are TRBV7-2 and TRBJ1-2; 8 bases map to TRBD1. CDR3 length equals 13 residues. V lost 6 bases, J lost 4 bases, and 4 bases stayed unmatched. CDR1 SGHTA and CDR2 FQGNSA come from the germline V gene. The CDR3 nucleotides read TGTGCCAGCAGGATGACAGGGGTCTATGGCTACACCTTC. Protein product: CASRMTGVYGYTF.

The chain has TRBV30 and TRBJ1-6, with D hard to call. CDR3 length: 13 amino acids. Deletions cut 5 bases from V and 7 bases from J, with 12 bases between. Germline lookup yields CDR1 GTSNPN and CDR2 SVGIG (reference sequence). CDR3 DNA: TGTGCCTGGGGGAGAGGCCTAAATTCACCCCTCCACTTT. Protein product: CAWGRGLNSPLHF.

The V and J genes are TRBV27 and TRBJ2-1; 9 bases map to TRBD1. Germline CDR1 and CDR2: MNHEY and SMNVEV (reference sequence). J gave up 10 bases and V 8 bases, and 15 bases lay outside the gene matches. The CDR3 is made up of 15 amino acids. Here the CDR3 reads CASGFGTGPGREQFF. CDR3 bases: TGTGCCAGCGGCTTCGGGACAGGGCCCGGGCGGGAGCAGTTCTTC.

This chain uses TRBV19 with TRBJ2-1, with TRBD2 matching over 7 bases. Losses at the gene ends were 5 bases for V and 2 bases for J; bases not matched to a gene: 3. The CDR3 has 14 residues. Per germline, CDR1 LNHDA and CDR2 SQIVND (reference sequence). The CDR3 region has the DNA TGTGCCAGTAGTCACGGGGGGACCTACAATGAGCAGTTCTTC. Translation gives CASSHGGTYNEQFF.

This clone appeared a single time. The rearrangement uses TRBV19 and TRBJ1-6; possible D gene TRBD1, 5 bases. The germline V and J ends were trimmed by 6 bases and 10 bases, with 22 bases remaining between them. Germline V gene data show CDR1 as LNHDA and CDR2 as SQIVND (reference sequence). The CDR3 has 16 residues. The CDR3: CASRVGPGSSVSPLHF. CDR3 nucleotides: TGTGCCAGTAGGGTAGGGCCAGGGTCTTCGGTCTCACCCCTCCACTTT.